This record concerns one T cell receptor beta chain sequence. Trimming cost V 4 bases and J 7 bases; bases outside gene matches: 10. This CDR3 contains 14 residues. Germline V gene lookup returns CDR1 MNHEY and CDR2 SVGAGI. This specimen comes from a study of Graves' ophthalmopathy and Graves' hyperthyroidism. RNA transcripts were the source from which TCR beta CDR3 regions were amplified. After a first-round RT-PCR with HTBI primers, a second-round multiplex PCR was run. MiXCR was run by TCRdb on the multiplex PCR reads, yielding one entry per CDR3 protein. The sample has about 400,000 distinct CDR3 sequences; over 20% are singletons.

Input material: peripheral blood. This chain uses TRBV6-5 with TRBJ2-7; 7 positions agree with TRBD2. The TCR originated in a woman younger than 35 with stable Graves' hyperthyroidism. The chain's CDR3 is CASSSISGAWEQYF. The CDR3 coding sequence is TGTGCCAGCAGTTCTATAAGCGGGGCCTGGGAGCAGTACTTC.